This T cell receptor (beta chain) was recovered during a study of tumor-infiltrating lymphocytes in localized non-small cell lung cancer (dated by TCRdb to about 2021). About the investigation overall: The cohort covered several histologies, both smokers and never-smokers, and patients whose samples were collected after neoadjuvant chemotherapy. Resected tumor tissue and uninvolved lung tissue described as non-adjacent to the tumor were contributed by each patient, with both tissues obtained from the same patient. Alongside flow cytometry, multiplex immunofluorescence, RNA-seq, exome sequencing and proteomics, TCR sequencing was applied to the same patients as one of several integrated assays. In total, the ICON cohort was made up of under 180 surgical patients who had localized non-small cell lung cancer and whose tumors were resected. The paired tumor versus uninvolved lung comparison of immunoSEQ T-cell fraction included 55 patients. General findings and caveats noted by the study authors: The TCR-derived T-cell fraction showed no difference between the flow cytometry-defined immunotypes IM1 (good prognosis) and IM2 (poor prognosis). Recurrence-free survival showed no association with tumor T-cell fraction from TCR sequencing (p = 0.61). Because different pieces of the same tissue were used for different assays, technical variation could not be separated from intratumor heterogeneity. Since assay coverage differed from patient to patient depending on how much tissue was available, TCR sequencing was done for only a subset of the cohort. Consistent with immunofluorescence CD3 counts, TCRbeta sequencing supported greater T cell infiltration in tumors than in uninvolved lung tissue.

Patient enrollment in ICON started in 2016, and the final patient was enrolled in 2018. A subcohort of around 76 patients provided fresh tumor and matched uninvolved tissue for in-depth immune analyses, with TCR sequencing among those analyses. DNA isolated from bulk tissue, without cell sorting, was used for TCR sequencing. Comments on this clone: Its recognized antigen is unknown. Base qualities are not at hand, and no much larger clone is one base apart.

The CDR3 covers 14 residues, taking in both the cysteine and the phenylalanine. The only DNA kept is the CDR3, 42 bases in frame from the first base. V and J are truncated by 3 bases and 3 bases respectively, leaving an intervening sequence of 11 bases. Per the germline V gene (reference sequence), SEHNR is the CDR1 and FQNEAQ is the CDR2. The immunoSEQ assay used for TCR sequencing gave the T-cell fraction in both tumor and uninvolved lung tissue. The original pipeline was this. To analyze survival, patients were divided into a high T-cell fraction group (upper tertile) and a low T-cell fraction group (lower two tertiles), and the two groups were compared using a log-rank test. A signed-rank test was used to test paired tumor versus uninvolved lung differences in T-cell fraction. The source is immuneACCESS, and TCRdb retained only in-frame sequences with V and J called. Part of the clones is not carried over; for the studies checked, unresolved V genes explain less than half of this, and the remainder is unexplained. The V and J calls and clone size were taken over from that table, and D and trimming were inferred from the DNA. Recorded for this sample are about 16,000 clones; roughly 69% of them occurred a single time. 6.5% of the sample is in the top ten clones.

The chain links TRBV7-9 with TRBJ1-1; the D gene is perhaps TRBD1, from 5 matching bases. This sequence was found in a human donor with non-small cell lung cancer. Sequencing was done on a sample of lung tumor tissue. The CDR3 region reads CASSLGGGDTEAFF. Read as DNA, the sequence is TGTGCCAGCAGCTTGGGGGGAGGAGACACTGAAGCTTTCTTT.